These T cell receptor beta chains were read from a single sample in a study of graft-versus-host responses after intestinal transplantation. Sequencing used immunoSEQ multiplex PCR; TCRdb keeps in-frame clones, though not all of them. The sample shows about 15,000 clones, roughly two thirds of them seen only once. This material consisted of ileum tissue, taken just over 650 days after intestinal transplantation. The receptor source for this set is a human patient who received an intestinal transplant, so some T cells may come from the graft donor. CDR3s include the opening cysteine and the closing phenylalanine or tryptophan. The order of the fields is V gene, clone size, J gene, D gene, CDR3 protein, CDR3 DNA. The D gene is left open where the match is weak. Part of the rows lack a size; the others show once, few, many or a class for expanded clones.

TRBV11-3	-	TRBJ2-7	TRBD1	CASSSSDRRNYEQYF	TGTGCCAGCAGCTCCTCGGACAGGCGAAACTACGAGCAGTACTTC
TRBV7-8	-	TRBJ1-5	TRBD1	CASSLASQGGQPQHF	TGTGCCAGCAGCTTAGCGTCACAGGGGGGTCAGCCCCAGCATTTT
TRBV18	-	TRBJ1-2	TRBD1	CASSPDRANYGYTF	TGTGCCAGCTCACCAGACAGGGCCAACTATGGCTACACCTTC
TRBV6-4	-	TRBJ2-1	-	CASSEDRGGYNEQFF	TGTGCCAGCAGTGAGGACAGAGGGGGCTACAATGAGCAGTTCTTC
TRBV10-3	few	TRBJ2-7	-	CAVQWGHSYEQYF	TGTGCCGTTCAATGGGGCCATTCCTACGAGCAGTACTTC
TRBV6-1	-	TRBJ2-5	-	CASSEVERAQETQYF	TGTGCCAGCAGTGAAGTGGAGCGGGCTCAAGAGACCCAGTACTTC
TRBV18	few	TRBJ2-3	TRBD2	CASSPPLAGGTDTQYF	TGTGCCAGCTCACCACCACTAGCGGGGGGCACAGATACGCAGTATTTT
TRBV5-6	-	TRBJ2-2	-	CASSLGVTGELFF	TGTGCCAGCAGCTTGGGAGTTACCGGGGAGCTGTTTTTT
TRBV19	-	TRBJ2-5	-	CASSTPGISQETQYF	TGTGCCAGTAGTACTCCAGGGATTAGCCAAGAGACCCAGTACTTC
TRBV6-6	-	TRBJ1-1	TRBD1	CASSLRQGNTEAFF	TGTGCCAGCAGCCTTCGACAGGGGAACACTGAAGCTTTCTTT
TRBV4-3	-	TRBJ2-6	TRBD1	CASSQGIRTGPGANVLTF	TGCGCCAGCAGCCAAGGGATAAGGACAGGGCCCGGGGCCAACGTCCTGACTTTC
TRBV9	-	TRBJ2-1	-	CASSASPRLNEQFF	TGTGCCAGCAGCGCCTCGCCGAGGCTTAATGAGCAGTTCTTC
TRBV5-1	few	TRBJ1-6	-	CASSLSLSDNSPLHF	TGCGCCAGCAGCTTATCCCTCTCCGATAATTCACCCCTCCACTTT
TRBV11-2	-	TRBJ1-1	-	CASSLVRGNTEAFF	TGTGCCAGCAGCTTAGTCCGGGGGAACACTGAAGCTTTCTTT
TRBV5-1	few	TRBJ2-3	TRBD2	CASSSTLSGGAADTQYF	TGCGCCAGCAGCTCAACCCTTAGCGGGGGGGCAGCAGATACGCAGTATTTT
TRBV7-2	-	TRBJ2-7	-	CASSLYSYEQYF	TGTGCCAGCAGCCTGTACAGCTACGAGCAGTACTTC
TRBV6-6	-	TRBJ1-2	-	CASWTVNGYTF	TGTGCCAGCTGGACAGTCAATGGCTACACCTTC
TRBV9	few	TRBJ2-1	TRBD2	CASSVFAGGPWNEQFF	TGTGCCAGCAGCGTCTTTGCGGGGGGGCCTTGGAATGAGCAGTTCTTC
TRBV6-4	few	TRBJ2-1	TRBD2	CASSDGGGYNEQFF	TGTGCCAGCAGTGACGGGGGGGGCTACAATGAGCAGTTCTTC
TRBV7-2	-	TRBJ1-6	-	CASTIRGNSPLHF	TGTGCCAGCACGATAAGGGGTAATTCACCCCTCCACTTT
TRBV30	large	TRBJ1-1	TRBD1	CAWQGDRRTEAFF	TGTGCCTGGCAAGGGGACAGGAGGACTGAAGCTTTCTTT
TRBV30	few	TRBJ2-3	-	CAWNPGSDTQYF	TGTGCCTGGAACCCGGGGAGTGATACGCAGTATTTT
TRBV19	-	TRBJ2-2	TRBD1	CASSPGQVSNTGELFF	TGTGCCAGTAGTCCCGGACAGGTCTCGAACACCGGGGAGCTGTTTTTT
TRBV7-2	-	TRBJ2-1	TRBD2	CASSTTLAGGINNEQFF	TGTGCCAGCAGCACAACCTTAGCGGGGGGGATTAACAATGAGCAGTTCTTC
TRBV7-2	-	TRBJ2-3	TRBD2	CASSWVAGGLGDTQYF	TGTGCCAGCAGCTGGGTAGCGGGGGGGCTTGGGGATACGCAGTATTTT
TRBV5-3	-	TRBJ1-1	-	CASSLECVTEAFF	TGTGCCAGCAGCTTGGAGTGCGTCACTGAAGCTTTCTTT
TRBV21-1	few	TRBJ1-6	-	CASSKQGWYSPLHF	TGTGCCAGCAGCAAGCAGGGGTGGTATTCACCCCTCCACTTT
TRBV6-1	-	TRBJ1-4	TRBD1	CASSESGGQGNEKLFF	TGTGCCAGCAGTGAATCGGGGGGACAGGGGAATGAAAAACTGTTTTTT
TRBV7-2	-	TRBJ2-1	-	CASSLSRGNGYNEQFF	TGTGCCAGCAGCTTAAGTCGGGGGAACGGCTACAATGAGCAGTTCTTC
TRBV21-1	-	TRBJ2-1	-	CASSFYPGTDRNEQFF	TGTGCCAGCAGTTTCTACCCCGGGACAGATCGCAATGAGCAGTTCTTC
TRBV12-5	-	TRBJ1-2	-	CASGSQGVGYGYTF	TGTGCTAGTGGTTCTCAGGGCGTCGGCTATGGCTACACCTTC
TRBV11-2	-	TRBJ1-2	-	CASSPPGVYGYTF	TGTGCCAGCAGCCCGCCCGGGGTCTATGGCTACACCTTC
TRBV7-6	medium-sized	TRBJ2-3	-	CASSLSTSTDTQYF	TGTGCCAGCAGCTTAAGTACTAGCACAGATACGCAGTATTTT